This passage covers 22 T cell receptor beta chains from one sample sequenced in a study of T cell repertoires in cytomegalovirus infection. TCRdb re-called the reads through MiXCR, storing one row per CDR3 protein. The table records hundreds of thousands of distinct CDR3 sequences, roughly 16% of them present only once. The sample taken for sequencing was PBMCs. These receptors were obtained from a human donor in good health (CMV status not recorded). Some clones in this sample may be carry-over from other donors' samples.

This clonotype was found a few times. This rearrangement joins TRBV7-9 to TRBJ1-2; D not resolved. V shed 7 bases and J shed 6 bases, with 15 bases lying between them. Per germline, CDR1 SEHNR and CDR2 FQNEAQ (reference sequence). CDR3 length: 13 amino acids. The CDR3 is CASNRFSPHGYTF. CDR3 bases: TGTGCCAGCAACCGCTTCAGCCCCCATGGCTACACCTTC.

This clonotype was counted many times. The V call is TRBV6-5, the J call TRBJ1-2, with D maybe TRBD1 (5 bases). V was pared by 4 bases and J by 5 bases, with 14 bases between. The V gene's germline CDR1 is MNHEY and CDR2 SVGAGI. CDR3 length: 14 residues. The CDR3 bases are TGTGCCAGCAGTTTCAGGGTTGAGCAATATGGCTACACCTTC. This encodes CASSFRVEQYGYTF.

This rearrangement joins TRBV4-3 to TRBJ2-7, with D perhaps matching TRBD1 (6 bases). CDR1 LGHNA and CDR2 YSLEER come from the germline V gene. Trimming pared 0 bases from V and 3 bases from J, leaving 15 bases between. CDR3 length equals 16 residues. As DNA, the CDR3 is TGCGCCAGCAGCCAAGATAGTACGGGACAAGGCTACGAGCAGTACTTC. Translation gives CASSQDSTGQGYEQYF.

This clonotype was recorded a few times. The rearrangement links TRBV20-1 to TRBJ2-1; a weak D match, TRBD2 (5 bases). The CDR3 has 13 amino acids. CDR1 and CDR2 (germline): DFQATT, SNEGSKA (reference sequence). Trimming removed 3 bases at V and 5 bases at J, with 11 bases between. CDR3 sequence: CSASHGMNNEQFF. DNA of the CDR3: TGCAGTGCTAGTCACGGGATGAACAATGAGCAGTTCTTC.

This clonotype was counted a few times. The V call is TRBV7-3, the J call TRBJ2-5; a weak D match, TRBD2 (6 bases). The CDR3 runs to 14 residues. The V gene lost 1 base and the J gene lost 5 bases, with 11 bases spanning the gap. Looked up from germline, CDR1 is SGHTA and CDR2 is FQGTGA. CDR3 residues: CASSLKLGRETQYF. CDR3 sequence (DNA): TGTGCCAGCAGCTTAAAGTTAGGGAGGGAGACCCAGTACTTC.

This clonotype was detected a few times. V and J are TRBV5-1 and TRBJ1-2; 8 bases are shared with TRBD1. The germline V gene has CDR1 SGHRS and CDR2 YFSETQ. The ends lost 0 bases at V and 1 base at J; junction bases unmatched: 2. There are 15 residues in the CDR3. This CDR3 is CASSLVTGVNYGYTF. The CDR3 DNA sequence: TGCGCCAGCAGCTTGGTGACAGGGGTTAACTATGGCTACACCTTC.

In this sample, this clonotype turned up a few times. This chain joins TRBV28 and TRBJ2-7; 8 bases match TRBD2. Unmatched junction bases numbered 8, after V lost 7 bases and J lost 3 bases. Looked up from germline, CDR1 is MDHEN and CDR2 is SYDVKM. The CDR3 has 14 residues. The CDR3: CASTRGGAVYEQYF. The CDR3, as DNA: TGTGCCAGCACCCGGGGGGGGGCCGTCTACGAGCAGTACTTC.

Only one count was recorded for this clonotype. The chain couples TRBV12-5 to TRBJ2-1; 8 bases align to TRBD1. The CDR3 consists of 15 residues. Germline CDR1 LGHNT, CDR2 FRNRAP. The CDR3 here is CSPSLPGQAYNEQFF. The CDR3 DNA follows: TGTTCACCATCACTACCGGGACAGGCTTACAATGAGCAGTTCTTC.

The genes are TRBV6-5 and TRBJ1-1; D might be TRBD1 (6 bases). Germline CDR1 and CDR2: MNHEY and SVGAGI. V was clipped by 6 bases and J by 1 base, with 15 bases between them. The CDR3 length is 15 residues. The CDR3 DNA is TGTGCCAGCAGCCCCCGGGGGCAGGGGAACACTGAAGCTTTCTTT. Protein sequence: CASSPRGQGNTEAFF.

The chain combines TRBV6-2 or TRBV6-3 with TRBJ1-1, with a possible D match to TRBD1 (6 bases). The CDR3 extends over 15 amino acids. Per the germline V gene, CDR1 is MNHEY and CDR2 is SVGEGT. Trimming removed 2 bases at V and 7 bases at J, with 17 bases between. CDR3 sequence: CASSYRGGPESEAFF. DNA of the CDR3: TGTGCCAGCAGTTACCGGGGGGGGCCAGAGAGTGAAGCTTTCTTT.

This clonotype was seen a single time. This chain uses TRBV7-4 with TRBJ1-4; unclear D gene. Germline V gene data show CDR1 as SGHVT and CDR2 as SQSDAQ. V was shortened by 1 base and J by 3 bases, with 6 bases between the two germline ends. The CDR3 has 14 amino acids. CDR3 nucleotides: TGTGCCAGCAGCTTAGGGGCTTCTAATGAAAAACTGTTTTTT. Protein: CASSLGASNEKLFF.

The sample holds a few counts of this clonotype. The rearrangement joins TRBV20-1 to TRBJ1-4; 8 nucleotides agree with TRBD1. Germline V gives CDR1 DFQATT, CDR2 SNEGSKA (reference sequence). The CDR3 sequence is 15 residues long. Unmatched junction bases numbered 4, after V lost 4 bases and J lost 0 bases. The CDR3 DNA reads TGCAGTGCTATCGGACAGGGATCAACTAATGAAAAACTGTTTTTT. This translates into CSAIGQGSTNEKLFF.

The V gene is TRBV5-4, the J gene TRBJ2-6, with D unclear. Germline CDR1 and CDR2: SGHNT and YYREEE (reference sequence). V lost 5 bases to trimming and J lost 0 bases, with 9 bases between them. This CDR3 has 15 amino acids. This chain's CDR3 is CASSQVISGANVLTF. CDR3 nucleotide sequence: TGTGCCAGCAGTCAGGTCATCTCTGGGGCCAACGTCCTGACTTTC.

This CDR3 is CASSPIGQGRSTEAFF. CDR3 nucleotide sequence: TGTGCCAGCAGCCCTATAGGTCAGGGGCGCAGCACTGAAGCTTTCTTT. This chain connects TRBV14 to TRBJ1-1; a possible D gene is TRBD1 (6 bases). The germline V gene has CDR1 SGHDN and CDR2 FVKESK. CDR3 length equals 16 residues. V lost 4 bases and J 4 bases, leaving 19 bases between the germline ends.

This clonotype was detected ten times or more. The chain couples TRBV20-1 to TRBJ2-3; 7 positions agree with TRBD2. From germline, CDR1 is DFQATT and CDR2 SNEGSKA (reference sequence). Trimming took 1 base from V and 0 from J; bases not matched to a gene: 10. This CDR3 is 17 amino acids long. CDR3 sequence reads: CSARGQKGRVSTDTQYF. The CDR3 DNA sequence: TGCAGTGCTAGAGGTCAAAAAGGGAGGGTTAGCACAGATACGCAGTATTTT.

The CDR3 nucleotides are TGTGCCAGCAGCCCCAGCGGACATACCTACGAGCAGTACTTC. Translating gives CASSPSGHTYEQYF. This sequence joins TRBV6-6 and TRBJ2-7, with D perhaps TRBD1 or TRBD2 (5 bases each). CDR1 and CDR2 (germline): MNHNY, SVGAGI (reference sequence). Trimming shortened V by 6 bases and J by 2 bases, and 14 bases separated the two germline ends. The CDR3 covers 14 residues.

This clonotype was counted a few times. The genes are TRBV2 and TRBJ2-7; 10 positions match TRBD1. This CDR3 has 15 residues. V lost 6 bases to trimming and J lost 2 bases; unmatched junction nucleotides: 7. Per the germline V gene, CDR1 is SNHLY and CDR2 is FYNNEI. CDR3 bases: TGTGCCAGCAGACAGAGCGGGACAGGGGCCTACGAGCAGTACTTC. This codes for CASRQSGTGAYEQYF.

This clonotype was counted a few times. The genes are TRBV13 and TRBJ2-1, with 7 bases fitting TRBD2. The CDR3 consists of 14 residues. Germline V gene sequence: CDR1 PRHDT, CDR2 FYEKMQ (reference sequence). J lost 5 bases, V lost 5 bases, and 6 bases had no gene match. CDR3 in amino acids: CASSPTGTNNEQFF. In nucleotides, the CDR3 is TGTGCCAGCAGCCCCACCGGGACTAACAATGAGCAGTTCTTC.

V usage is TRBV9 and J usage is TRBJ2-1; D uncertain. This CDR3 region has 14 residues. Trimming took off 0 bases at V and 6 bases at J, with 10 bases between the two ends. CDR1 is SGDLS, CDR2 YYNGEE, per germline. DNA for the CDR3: TGTGCCAGCAGCGTAGGAATCGGCAGCAATGAGCAGTTCTTC. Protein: CASSVGIGSNEQFF. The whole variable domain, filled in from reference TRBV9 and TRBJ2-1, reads DSGVTQTPKHLITATGQRVTLRCSPRSGDLSVYWYQQSLDQGLQFLIQYYNGEERAKGNILERFSAQQFPDLHSELNLSSLELGDSALYFCASSVGIGSNEQFFGPGTRLTVL.

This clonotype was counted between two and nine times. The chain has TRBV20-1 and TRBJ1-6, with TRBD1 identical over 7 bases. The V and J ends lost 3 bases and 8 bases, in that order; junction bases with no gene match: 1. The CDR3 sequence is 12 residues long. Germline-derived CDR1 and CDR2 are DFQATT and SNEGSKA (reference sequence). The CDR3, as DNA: TGCAGTGCTAGCCAGGGGGATTCACCCCTCCACTTT. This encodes CSASQGDSPLHF.

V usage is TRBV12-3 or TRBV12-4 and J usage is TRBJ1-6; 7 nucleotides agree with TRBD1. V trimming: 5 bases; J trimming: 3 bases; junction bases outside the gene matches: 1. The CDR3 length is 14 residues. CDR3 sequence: CASSGDSYNSPLHF. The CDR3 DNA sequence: TGTGCCAGCAGTGGGGACAGCTATAATTCACCCCTCCACTTT.

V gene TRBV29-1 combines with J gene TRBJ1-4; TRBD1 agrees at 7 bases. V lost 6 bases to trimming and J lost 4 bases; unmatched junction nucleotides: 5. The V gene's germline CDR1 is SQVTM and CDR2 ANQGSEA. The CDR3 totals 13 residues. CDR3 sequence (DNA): TGCAGCGTGGCGGGACAGTTTAATGAAAAACTGTTTTTT. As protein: CSVAGQFNEKLFF.